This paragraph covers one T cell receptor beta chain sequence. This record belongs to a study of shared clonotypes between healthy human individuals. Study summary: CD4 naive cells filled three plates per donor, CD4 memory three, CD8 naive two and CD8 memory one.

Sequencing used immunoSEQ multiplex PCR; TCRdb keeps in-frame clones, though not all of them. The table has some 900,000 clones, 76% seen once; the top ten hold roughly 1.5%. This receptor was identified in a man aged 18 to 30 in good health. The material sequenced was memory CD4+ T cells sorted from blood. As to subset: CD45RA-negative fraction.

The CDR3 DNA follows: TGTGCCATCCCTCAGGGGGGGTTTTATAGCTCTGGGGCCAACGTCCTGACTTTC. Protein sequence: CAIPQGGFYSSGANVLTF. The chain combines TRBV7-9 with TRBJ2-6; either TRBD1 or TRBD2 may supply D (7 bases each). V shed 10 bases and J shed 0 bases, with 22 bases lying between them. The germline CDR1 and CDR2 sequences are SEHNR and FQNEAQ (reference sequence). The CDR3 length is 18 residues.